This T cell receptor beta chain was documented in a study of blood T cell repertoires in COVID-19. Generated by immunoSEQ multiplex PCR, the TCRdb table keeps only in-frame clones and is missing some. Of some 300,000 clones listed, 70% to 90% are singletons. The CDR3 extends over 12 amino acids. The V and J ends lost 7 bases and 3 bases respectively, with 12 bases between them. Germline V CDR1 and CDR2: SQVTM, ANQGSEA. This clonotype originated in a woman aged 25 to 39 who had recovered from COVID-19. The chain uses TRBV29-1 and TRBJ1-1, with D possibly being TRBD1 (6 bases). Sequenced material: PBMCs or T cells enriched from blood (not recorded which). CDR3 amino acids: CSALRTDTEAFF. CDR3 DNA: TGCAGCGCTCTGAGGACAGACACTGAAGCTTTCTTT.